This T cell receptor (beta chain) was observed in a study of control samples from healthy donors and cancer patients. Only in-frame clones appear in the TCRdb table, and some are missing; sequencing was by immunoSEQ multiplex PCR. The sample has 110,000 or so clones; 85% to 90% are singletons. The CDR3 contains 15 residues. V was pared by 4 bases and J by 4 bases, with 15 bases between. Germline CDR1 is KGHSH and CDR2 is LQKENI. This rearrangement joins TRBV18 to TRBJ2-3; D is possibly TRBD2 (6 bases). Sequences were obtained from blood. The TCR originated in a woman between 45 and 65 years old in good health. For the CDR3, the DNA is TGTGCCAGCTCACTCACAGGTGGGAGGTCAGATACGCAGTATTTT. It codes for CASSLTGGRSDTQYF. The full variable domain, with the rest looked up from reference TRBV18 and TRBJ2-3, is NAGVMQNPRHLVRRRGQEARLRCSPMKGHSHVYWYRQLPEEGLKFMVYLQKENIIDESGMPKERFSAEFPKEGPSILRIQQVVRGDSAAYFCASSLTGGRSDTQYFGPGTRLTVL.